Listed below are T cell receptor beta chains from one sample, sequenced in a study of regulatory T cells in long-lasting Graves disease. TCRdb reprocessed the multiplex PCR reads with MiXCR, giving one entry per CDR3 protein. The table lists about 530,000 distinct CDR3 sequences, 16% of them singletons, with 20% to 25% in the top ten. This sample was also put to use in a study of T cells in Graves' hyperthyroidism and ophthalmopathy.

The input for sequencing was peripheral blood mononuclear cells (PBMCs), taken at new diagnosis, from a patient treated with antithyroid drugs. The receptors were sampled from a woman between 40 and 65 years old with Graves disease. The CDR3 runs from the conserved cysteine through the conserved F or W. Each record gives: CDR3 DNA, CDR3 protein, D gene, V gene, J gene, clone size. D genes are given only for firm matches. For some rows the clone size is stated as once, few or many, or as a class when expanded; others skip it.

TGTGCCAGCAGCGTAGCTCCCCCGGATACGCAGTATTTT	CASSVAPPDTQYF	.	TRBV9	TRBJ2-3	.
TGCAGTGCCATGTACAACACTGAAGCTTTCTTT	CSAMYNTEAFF	.	TRBV20-1	TRBJ1-1	few
TGTGCCAGCAGAGGCGGGATTAGCACAGATACGCAGTATTTT	CASRGGISTDTQYF	.	TRBV5-1	TRBJ2-3	many
TGTGCCAGTGGTGGAGGTTCTTGGGGAGCTTTCTTT	CASGGGSWGAFF	.	TRBV19	TRBJ1-1	many
TGCAGTGCTAGAGATCGGTTAGCGGGGGGGTATACGCAGTATTTT	CSARDRLAGGYTQYF	TRBD2	TRBV20-1	TRBJ2-3	many
TGTGCCACCAGCACTAGGACTAGCACAGATACGCAGTATTTT	CATSTRTSTDTQYF	.	TRBV15	TRBJ2-3	.
TGTGCCAGCTCACCGTCCTGGACTACGGATGAGCAGTTCTTC	CASSPSWTTDEQFF	.	TRBV18	TRBJ2-1	many
TGTGCCAGCAGTTACGGACAGGGGGCGGACGAGCAGTACTTC	CASSYGQGADEQYF	TRBD1	TRBV6-5	TRBJ2-7	many
TGTGCCAGCAGCTCCGGGCGGGGTGAAAAACTGTTTTTT	CASSSGRGEKLFF	.	TRBV13	TRBJ1-4	many
TGCGCCAGCAGCCGGGCAGTTCAGATGGATGAAAAACTGTTTTTT	CASSRAVQMDEKLFF	.	TRBV5-1	TRBJ1-4	.
TGCGCCAGCCAACAGGGCTTGAACACTGAAGCTTTCTTT	CASQQGLNTEAFF	.	TRBV10-1	TRBJ1-1	many
TGTGCCAGCAGTCGGGGGGGGGATGGAGTTGGCTACACCTTC	CASSRGGDGVGYTF	.	TRBV6-1	TRBJ1-2	.
TGTGCCAGCAAAAACGGCGGGGCGAATGAAAAACTGTTTTTT	CASKNGGANEKLFF	.	TRBV28	TRBJ1-4	.
TGTGCCAGCAGCTTAGACGGCGGATTGAACACTGAAGCTTTCTTT	CASSLDGGLNTEAFF	.	TRBV7-2	TRBJ1-1	many
TGTGCCAGCAGGCAGACAGGGGAGGCTTCACCCCTCCACTTT	CASRQTGEASPLHF	TRBD1	TRBV3-1	TRBJ1-6	many
TGTGCCAGCAGTCCCTTCTTGGAGGGCAATCAGCCCCAGCATTTT	CASSPFLEGNQPQHF	.	TRBV2	TRBJ1-5	many
TGTGCCAGCAGTCCGTCAGGGTTCAACTATGGCTACACCTTC	CASSPSGFNYGYTF	.	TRBV12-3/TRBV12-4	TRBJ1-2	few
TGCGCCAGCAGCCCGTTACCGGGACAGCTCTACGAGCAGTACTTC	CASSPLPGQLYEQYF	TRBD1	TRBV5-1	TRBJ2-7	.
TGTGCCAGCAGCTTAGAACCCCCCGGGAGAGAGCGGGGCTTCCCCTACGAGCAGTACTTC	CASSLEPPGRERGFPYEQYF	TRBD2	TRBV7-6	TRBJ2-7	.
TGTGCCAGCAGTTCCGGGACCGTAAGGGAGCAGTTCTTC	CASSSGTVREQFF	.	TRBV12-3/TRBV12-4	TRBJ2-1	many
TGCGCCAGCAGCTTGTCTCCAGTTAATTCACCCCTCCACTTT	CASSLSPVNSPLHF	.	TRBV5-1	TRBJ1-6	few
TGTGCCACCTGGGGGCAGGGGAACACCGGGGAGCTGTTTTTT	CATWGQGNTGELFF	.	TRBV12-3/TRBV12-4	TRBJ2-2	many
TGCAGTGCTAGAGAGGAGGGGTGGGACGAAAAACTGTTTTTT	CSAREEGWDEKLFF	.	TRBV20-1	TRBJ1-4	many
TGCAGTGCTAGAGATTGGGGGAAGGCAACAGATACGCAGTATTTT	CSARDWGKATDTQYF	.	TRBV20-1	TRBJ2-3	.
TGTGCCAGCAGTGTGGTCGGGGACGAGCAGTACTTC	CASSVVGDEQYF	.	TRBV25-1	TRBJ2-7	.
TGCAGTGCTAGATCTTTAGCGGGGGTGGATGAGCAGTACTTC	CSARSLAGVDEQYF	TRBD2	TRBV20-1	TRBJ2-7	many
TGTGCCAGCAGCCTCCGAATGCAGGGGCAAGAGACCCAGTACTTC	CASSLRMQGQETQYF	.	TRBV28	TRBJ2-5	.
TGCAGTGCCGGGACAGGTTCGACTAACTATGGCTACACCTTC	CSAGTGSTNYGYTF	TRBD1	TRBV20-1	TRBJ1-2	many
TGTGCCTGGAGCCGACCGGGGGACTCTGGAAACACCATATATTTT	CAWSRPGDSGNTIYF	.	TRBV30	TRBJ1-3	many
TGTGCCCAAACATTGGACGGAGAAGAGACCCAGTACTTC	CAQTLDGEETQYF	.	TRBV30	TRBJ2-5	once